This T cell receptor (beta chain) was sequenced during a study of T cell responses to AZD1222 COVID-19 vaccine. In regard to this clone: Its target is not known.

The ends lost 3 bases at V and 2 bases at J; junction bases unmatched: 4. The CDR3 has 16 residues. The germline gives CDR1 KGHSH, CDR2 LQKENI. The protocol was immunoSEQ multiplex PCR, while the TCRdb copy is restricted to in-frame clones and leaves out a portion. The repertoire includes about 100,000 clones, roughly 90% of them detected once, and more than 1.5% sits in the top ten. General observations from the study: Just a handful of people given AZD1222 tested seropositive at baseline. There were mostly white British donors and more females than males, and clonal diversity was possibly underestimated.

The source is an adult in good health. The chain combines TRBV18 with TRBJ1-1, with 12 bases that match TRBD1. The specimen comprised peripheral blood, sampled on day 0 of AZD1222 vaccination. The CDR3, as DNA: TGTGCCAGCTCACCGGGACAGGGGGCAAAAAACACTGAAGCTTTCTTT. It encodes CASSPGQGAKNTEAFF.